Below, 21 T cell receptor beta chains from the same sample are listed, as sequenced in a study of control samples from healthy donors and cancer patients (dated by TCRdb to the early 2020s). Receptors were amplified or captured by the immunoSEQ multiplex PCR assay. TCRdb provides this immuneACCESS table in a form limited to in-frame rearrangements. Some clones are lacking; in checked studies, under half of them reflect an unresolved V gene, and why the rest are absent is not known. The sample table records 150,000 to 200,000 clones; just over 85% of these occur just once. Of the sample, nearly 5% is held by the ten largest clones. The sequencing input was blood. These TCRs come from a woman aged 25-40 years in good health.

As DNA, the CDR3 is TGTGCCACCAGTCATCAGGGTAACGGCTACACCTTC. Its protein product is CATSHQGNGYTF. The chain links TRBV24-1 to TRBJ1-2; D possibly corresponds to TRBD1 (5 bases). V was shortened by 6 bases and J by 8 bases, with 12 bases between the two germline ends. The CDR3 totals 12 residues. Germline V CDR1 and CDR2: KGHDR, SFDVKD.

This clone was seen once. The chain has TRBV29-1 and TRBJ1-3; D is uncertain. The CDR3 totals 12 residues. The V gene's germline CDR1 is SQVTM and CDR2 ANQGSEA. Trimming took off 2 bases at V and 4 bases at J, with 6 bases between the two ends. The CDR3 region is CSVESEGNTIYF. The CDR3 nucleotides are TGCAGCGTTGAATCAGAAGGAAACACCATATATTTT.

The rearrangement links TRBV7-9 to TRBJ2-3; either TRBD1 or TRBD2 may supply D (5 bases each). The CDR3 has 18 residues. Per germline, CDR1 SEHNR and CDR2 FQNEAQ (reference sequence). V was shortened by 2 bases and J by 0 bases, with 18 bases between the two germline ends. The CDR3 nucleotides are TGTGCCAGCAGCTTAATCGAGCAGGGCTGGACTAGCACAGATACGCAGTATTTT. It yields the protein CASSLIEQGWTSTDTQYF.

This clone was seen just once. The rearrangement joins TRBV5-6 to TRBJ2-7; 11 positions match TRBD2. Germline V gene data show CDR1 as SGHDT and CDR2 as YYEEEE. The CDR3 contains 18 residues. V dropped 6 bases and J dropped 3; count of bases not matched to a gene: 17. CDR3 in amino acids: CASTRYALAGANFYEQYV. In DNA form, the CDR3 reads TGTGCCAGCACCCGATACGCACTAGCGGGGGCCAATTTCTACGAGCAGTACGTC.

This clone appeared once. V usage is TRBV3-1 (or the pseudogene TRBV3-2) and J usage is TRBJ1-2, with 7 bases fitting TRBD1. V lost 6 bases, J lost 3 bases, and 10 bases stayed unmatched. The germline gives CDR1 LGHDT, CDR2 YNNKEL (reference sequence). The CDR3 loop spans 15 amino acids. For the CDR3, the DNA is TGTGCCAGCAGGAGGGGACAGATTGGGGACTATGGCTACACCTTC. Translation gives CASRRGQIGDYGYTF.

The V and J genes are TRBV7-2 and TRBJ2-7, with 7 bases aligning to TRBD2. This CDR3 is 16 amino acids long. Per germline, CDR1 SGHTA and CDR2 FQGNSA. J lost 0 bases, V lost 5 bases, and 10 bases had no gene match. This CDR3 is CASSPWEGRSSYEQYF. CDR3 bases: TGTGCCAGCAGCCCCTGGGAGGGCCGGAGCTCCTACGAGCAGTACTTC.

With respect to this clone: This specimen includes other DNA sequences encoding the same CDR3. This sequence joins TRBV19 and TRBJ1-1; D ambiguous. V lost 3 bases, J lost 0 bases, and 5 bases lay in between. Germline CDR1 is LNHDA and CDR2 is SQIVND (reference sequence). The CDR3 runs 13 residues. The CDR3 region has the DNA TGTGCCAGTAGTATTGCAGTGAACACTGAAGCTTTCTTT. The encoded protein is CASSIAVNTEAFF.

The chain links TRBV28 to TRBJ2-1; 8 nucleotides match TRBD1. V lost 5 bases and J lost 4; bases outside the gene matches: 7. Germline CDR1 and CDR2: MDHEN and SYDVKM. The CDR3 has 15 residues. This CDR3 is CASSPRQGWYNEQFF. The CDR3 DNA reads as TGTGCCAGCAGTCCACGACAGGGGTGGTACAATGAGCAGTTCTTC. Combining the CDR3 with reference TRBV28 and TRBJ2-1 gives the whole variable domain DVKVTQSSRYLVKRTGEKVFLECVQDMDHENMFWYRQDPGLGLRLIYFSYDVKMKEKGDIPEGYSVSREKKERFSLILESASTNQTSMYLCASSPRQGWYNEQFFGPGTRLTVL.

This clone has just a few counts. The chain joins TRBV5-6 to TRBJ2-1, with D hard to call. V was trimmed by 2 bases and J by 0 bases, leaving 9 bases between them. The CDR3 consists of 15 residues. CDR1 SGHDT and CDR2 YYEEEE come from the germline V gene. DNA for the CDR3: TGTGCCAGCAGCTTTGGGGTGAGCTCCTACAATGAGCAGTTCTTC. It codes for CASSFGVSSYNEQFF.

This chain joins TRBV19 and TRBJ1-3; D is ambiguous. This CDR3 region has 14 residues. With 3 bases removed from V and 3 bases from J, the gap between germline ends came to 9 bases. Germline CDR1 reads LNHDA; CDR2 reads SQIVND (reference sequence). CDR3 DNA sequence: TGTGCCAGTAGTATTCGGCCCGATGGAAACACCATATATTTT. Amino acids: CASSIRPDGNTIYF.

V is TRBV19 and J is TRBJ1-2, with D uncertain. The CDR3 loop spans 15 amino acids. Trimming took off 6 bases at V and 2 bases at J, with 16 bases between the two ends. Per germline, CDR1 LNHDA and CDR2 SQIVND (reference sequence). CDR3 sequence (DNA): TGTGCCAGTAGCCATGGGCAGACCTTAAACTATGGCTACACCTTC. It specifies CASSHGQTLNYGYTF.

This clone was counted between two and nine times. CDR3 in DNA: TGCGCCAGCAGTGACCGGGGAGATACGCAGTATTTT. Protein product: CASSDRGDTQYF. The chain uses TRBV10-2 and TRBJ2-3; weak D call: TRBD2 (5 bases). This CDR3 has 12 amino acids. Germline V gene lookup returns CDR1 WSHSY and CDR2 SAAADI. Trimming removed 3 bases at V and 5 bases at J, with 6 bases between.

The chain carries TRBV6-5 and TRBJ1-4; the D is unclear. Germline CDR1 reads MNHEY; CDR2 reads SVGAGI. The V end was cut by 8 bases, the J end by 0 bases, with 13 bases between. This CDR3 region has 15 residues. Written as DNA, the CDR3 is TGTGCCAGCCAACCGAATTTTTCAACTAATGAAAAACTGTTTTTT. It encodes CASQPNFSTNEKLFF.

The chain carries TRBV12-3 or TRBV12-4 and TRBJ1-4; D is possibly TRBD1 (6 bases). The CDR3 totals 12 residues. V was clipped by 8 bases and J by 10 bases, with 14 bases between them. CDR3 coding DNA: TGTGCCAGCCAGTTTGGAGGGGGAAAACTGTTTTTT. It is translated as CASQFGGGKLFF.

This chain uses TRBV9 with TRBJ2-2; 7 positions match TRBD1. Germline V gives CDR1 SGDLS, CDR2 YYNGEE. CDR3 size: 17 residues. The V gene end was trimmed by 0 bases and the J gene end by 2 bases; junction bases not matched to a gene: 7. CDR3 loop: CASSVVRDSRNTGELFF. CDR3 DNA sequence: TGTGCCAGCAGCGTAGTAAGGGACAGTCGAAACACCGGGGAGCTGTTTTTT. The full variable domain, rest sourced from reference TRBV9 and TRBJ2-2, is DSGVTQTPKHLITATGQRVTLRCSPRSGDLSVYWYQQSLDQGLQFLIQYYNGEERAKGNILERFSAQQFPDLHSELNLSSLELGDSALYFCASSVVRDSRNTGELFFGEGSRLTVL.

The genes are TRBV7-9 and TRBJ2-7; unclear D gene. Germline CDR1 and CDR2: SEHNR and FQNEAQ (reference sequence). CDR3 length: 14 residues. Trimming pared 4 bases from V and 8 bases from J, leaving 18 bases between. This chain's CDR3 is CASSSSLSSGQQYF. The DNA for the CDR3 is TGTGCCAGCAGCTCGAGCCTCTCCTCGGGCCAGCAGTACTTC.

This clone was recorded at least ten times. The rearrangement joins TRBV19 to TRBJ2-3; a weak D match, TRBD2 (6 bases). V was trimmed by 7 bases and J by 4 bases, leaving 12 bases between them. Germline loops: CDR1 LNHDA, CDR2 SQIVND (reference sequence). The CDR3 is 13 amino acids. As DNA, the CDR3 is TGTGCCAGTAATGACGGGGGAGCAGATACGCAGTATTTT. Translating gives CASNDGGADTQYF.

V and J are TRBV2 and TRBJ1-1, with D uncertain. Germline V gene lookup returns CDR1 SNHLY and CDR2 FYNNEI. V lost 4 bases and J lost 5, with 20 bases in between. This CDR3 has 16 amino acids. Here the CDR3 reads CASSVDRAIRTTEAFF. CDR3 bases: TGTGCCAGCAGTGTCGATAGGGCCATAAGGACGACTGAAGCTTTCTTT.

DNA of the CDR3: TGCGCCAGCAGCCGGCTGGGGATGGGAGGGAACACTGAAGCTTTCTTT. Amino acid sequence: CASSRLGMGGNTEAFF. The rearrangement uses TRBV5-1 and TRBJ1-1; D gene ambiguous. The CDR3 has 16 amino acids. The germline V gene encodes CDR1 SGHRS and CDR2 YFSETQ. Trimming left V 4 bases short and J 1 base short, with 17 bases between.

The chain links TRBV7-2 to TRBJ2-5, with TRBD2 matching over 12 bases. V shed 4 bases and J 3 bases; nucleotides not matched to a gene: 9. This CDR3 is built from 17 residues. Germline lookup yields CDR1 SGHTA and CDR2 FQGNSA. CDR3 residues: CASSSSSGRALEETQYF. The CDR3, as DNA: TGTGCCAGCAGCTCATCTAGCGGGAGGGCCTTGGAAGAGACCCAGTACTTC.

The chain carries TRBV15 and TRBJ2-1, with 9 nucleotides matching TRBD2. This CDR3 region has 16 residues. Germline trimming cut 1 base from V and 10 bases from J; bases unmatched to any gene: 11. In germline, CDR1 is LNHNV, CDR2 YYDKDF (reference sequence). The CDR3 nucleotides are TGTGCCACCAGCAGAGTCCCGACTAGCGGTCGTGGGGAGCAGTTCTTC. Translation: CATSRVPTSGRGEQFF.